The 18 T cell receptor beta chains below all came from one sample that was sequenced in a study of PD-1 blockade in classical Hodgkin lymphoma. Time point given: cycle 4 day 1 (C4D1), after about 6 weeks of nivolumab. Every patient had relapsed following autologous stem cell transplantation, and cohorts differed in brentuximab vedotin exposure. The method was immunoSEQ multiplex PCR; TCRdb's version includes in-frame clones alone and lacks a portion of them. The table includes some 90,000 clones, approximately 86% detected once. The sequencing used peripheral blood mononuclear cells (PBMCs), collected before the fourth cycle of nivolumab. The receptors stem from a human donor with classical Hodgkin lymphoma.

The chain is built from TRBV7-2 and TRBJ2-4; a weak D match, TRBD2 (6 bases). V lost 5 bases and J lost 2, with 16 bases in between. Germline CDR1 and CDR2: SGHTA and FQGNSA. The CDR3 has 16 amino acids. This CDR3 is CASSLRGGRSKNIQYF. The DNA for the CDR3 is TGTGCCAGCAGCCTTAGGGGAGGACGATCCAAAAACATTCAGTACTTC.

This clone showed up just once. This sequence joins TRBV7-2 and TRBJ2-4; D perhaps matches TRBD2 (6 bases). The germline gives CDR1 SGHTA, CDR2 FQGNSA. The CDR3 is made up of 14 amino acids. V was clipped by 1 base and J by 6 bases, with 10 bases between them. This chain's CDR3 is CASSLGDSGNIQYF. The DNA for the CDR3 is TGTGCCAGCAGCTTAGGTGATAGCGGAAACATTCAGTACTTC.

This clone was observed a single time. This chain uses TRBV5-1 with TRBJ2-1; tentatively, D is TRBD2 (5 bases). Trimming left V 1 base short and J 2 bases short, with 7 bases between. The CDR3 has 14 residues. Germline V gene data show CDR1 as SGHRS and CDR2 as YFSETQ. The chain's CDR3 is CASSLTRPYNEQFF. Written as DNA, the CDR3 is TGCGCCAGCAGCTTGACTAGGCCCTACAATGAGCAGTTCTTC.

J is TRBJ1-1 and V is TRBV10-3; the match to TRBD1 covers 7 bases. Trimming at V came to 6 bases and at J to 7 bases, leaving 8 bases not matched to a gene. The germline V gene has CDR1 ENHRY and CDR2 SYGVKD. The CDR3 sequence is 13 residues long. The CDR3 sequence: CAISEQGYLEAFF. CDR3 DNA: TGTGCCATCAGCGAACAGGGGTATCTTGAAGCTTTCTTT.

This chain's CDR3 is CASSLIGTALSTDTQYF. CDR3 DNA sequence: TGTGCCAGCAGCTTAATTGGGACAGCTCTGAGCACAGATACGCAGTATTTT. This chain joins TRBV5-4 and TRBJ2-3, with 7 bases identical to TRBD1. Germline V gene lookup returns CDR1 SGHNT and CDR2 YYREEE (reference sequence). The length of the CDR3 is 17 residues. V was pared by 2 bases and J by 0 bases, with 9 bases of the junction left unmatched.

The chain combines TRBV30 with TRBJ2-4, with a tentative D call TRBD1 (6 bases). CDR3 length: 15 amino acids. The germline V and J ends were trimmed by 1 base and 0 bases, with 10 bases remaining between them. Looked up from germline, CDR1 is GTSNPN and CDR2 is SVGIG (reference sequence). The DNA of the CDR3 is TGTGCCTGGAGTGGCGACAGGAGAGCCAAAAACATTCAGTACTTC. It specifies CAWSGDRRAKNIQYF.

The V and J genes are TRBV5-1 and TRBJ2-5; 10 positions agree with TRBD2. Germline CDR1 SGHRS, CDR2 YFSETQ. Trimming at V came to 5 bases and at J to 3 bases, leaving 10 bases not matched to a gene. This CDR3 contains 16 residues. The CDR3 nucleotides are TGCGCCAGCAGGAATCTAGCGGGAGAGGGGGAAGAGACCCAGTACTTC. Residues: CASRNLAGEGEETQYF.

The V and J genes are TRBV27 and TRBJ2-6; TRBD2 matches at 9 bases. Germline loops: CDR1 MNHEY, CDR2 SMNVEV (reference sequence). The CDR3 extends over 16 amino acids. J lost 2 bases, V lost 3 bases, and 2 bases had no gene match. Here the CDR3 reads CASSFAGGTGANVLTF. The CDR3 DNA follows: TGTGCCAGCAGTTTCGCGGGAGGGACTGGGGCCAACGTCCTGACTTTC.

CDR3 region: CASNRVQETQYF. CDR3 DNA sequence: TGTGCCAGCAACAGGGTTCAAGAGACCCAGTACTTC. The chain is built from TRBV2 and TRBJ2-5, with TRBD1 as a possible D gene (6 bases). The CDR3 length is 12 residues. The V gene's germline CDR1 is SNHLY and CDR2 FYNNEI. Trimming pared 7 bases from V and 2 bases from J, leaving 8 bases between.

The V call is TRBV7-9, the J call TRBJ1-1; no firm D call. V gave up 1 base and J gave up 7 bases, with 10 bases separating them. The CDR3 contains 13 residues. The germline CDR1 and CDR2 sequences are SEHNR and FQNEAQ (reference sequence). The CDR3 DNA is TGTGCCAGCAGCTTAGAGGTTACTCTTGAAGCTTTCTTT. This sequence encodes CASSLEVTLEAFF.

This rearrangement joins TRBV6-1 to TRBJ1-1, with TRBD1 as a possible D gene (6 bases). This CDR3 spans 14 amino acids. The germline V and J ends were trimmed by 4 bases and 1 base, with 10 bases remaining between them. CDR1 is MNHNS and CDR2 is SASEGT in the germline V gene. CDR3 sequence reads: CASSVWDKNTEAFF. CDR3 in DNA: TGTGCCAGCAGTGTTTGGGACAAGAACACTGAAGCTTTCTTT.

The rearrangement joins TRBV5-4 to TRBJ2-5, with 13 bases fitting TRBD2. Germline V gives CDR1 SGHNT, CDR2 YYREEE (reference sequence). This CDR3 comprises 15 residues. Trimming removed 2 bases from V and 4 bases from J; junction bases left unmatched: 2. CDR3 protein: CASSLLAGGGETQYF. The CDR3 DNA reads as TGTGCCAGCAGCTTACTAGCGGGAGGGGGAGAGACCCAGTACTTC. Based on the CDR3 plus reference TRBV5-4 and TRBJ2-5, the full variable domain is ETGVTQSPTHLIKTRGQQVTLRCSSQSGHNTVSWYQQALGQGPQFIFQYYREEENGRGNFPPRFSGLQFPNYSSELNVNALELDDSALYLCASSLLAGGGETQYFGPGTRLLVL.

The chain uses TRBV5-1 and TRBJ2-1, with TRBD2 matching over 11 bases. From germline, CDR1 is SGHRS and CDR2 YFSETQ. The CDR3 spans 17 residues. V lost 0 bases to trimming and J lost 8 bases; unmatched junction nucleotides: 10. CDR3 amino acids: CASSLGLAGPMGHEQFF. The DNA for the CDR3 is TGCGCCAGCAGCTTGGGACTAGCGGGACCGATGGGCCATGAGCAGTTCTTC. Drawing the rest from reference TRBV5-1 and TRBJ2-1, the complete variable domain is KAGVTQTPRYLIKTRGQQVTLSCSPISGHRSVSWYQQTPGQGLQFLFEYFSETQRNKGNFPGRFSGRQFSNSRSEMNVSTLELGDSALYLCASSLGLAGPMGHEQFFGPGTRLTVL.

V and J are TRBV30 and TRBJ2-2, with 9 bases matching TRBD1. CDR1 is GTSNPN, CDR2 SVGIG, per germline (reference sequence). The CDR3 is 14 amino acids. Trimming cost V 7 bases and J 4 bases; bases outside gene matches: 7. The CDR3: CASRTGVTTGELFF. The CDR3 region has the DNA TGTGCCTCCAGGACAGGGGTCACCACCGGGGAGCTGTTTTTT.

The chain combines TRBV2 with TRBJ2-2, with D possibly matching TRBD2 (5 bases). Germline lookup yields CDR1 SNHLY and CDR2 FYNNEI. Deletions cut 1 base from V and 7 bases from J, with 19 bases between. CDR3 length equals 17 residues. Written as DNA, the CDR3 is TGTGCCAGCAGTGAAGAGGGAGTAATGGGTGGGAACGGGGAGCTGTTTTTT. Translated, it gives CASSEEGVMGGNGELFF.

The genes are TRBV2 and TRBJ2-3, with D perhaps TRBD2 (6 bases). The ends were cut back, 6 bases at V and 13 bases at J, with 20 bases in the middle. Per the germline V gene, CDR1 is SNHLY and CDR2 is FYNNEI. The CDR3 consists of 13 residues. The chain's CDR3 is CASSGTFLSSKYF. CDR3 DNA: TGTGCCAGCAGCGGGACTTTCCTCTCCTCGAAGTATTTT.

The J gene is TRBJ2-7, the V gene TRBV4-3, with a weak D call TRBD2 (5 bases). This CDR3 has 15 amino acids. Germline CDR1 is LGHNA and CDR2 is YSLEER. Trimming took 0 bases from V and 6 from J, leaving 15 bases between them. The CDR3 loop reads CASSQDAGGLIEQYF. The CDR3 nucleotides are TGCGCCAGCAGCCAAGACGCGGGTGGGCTTATCGAGCAGTACTTC.

The J gene is TRBJ1-2, the V gene TRBV7-8; D remains ambiguous. Germline CDR1 reads SGHVS; CDR2 reads FQNEAQ. This CDR3 is built from 12 residues. V was shortened by 5 bases and J by 1 base, with 5 bases between the two germline ends. CDR3 protein: CASSPDNYGYTF. DNA of the CDR3: TGTGCCAGCAGCCCCGATAACTATGGCTACACCTTC.